The next 5 T cell receptor beta chains were all read from a single sample in a study of blood T cell repertoires in COVID-19. The repertoire was sequenced with immunoSEQ multiplex PCR; TCRdb's copy has only in-frame clones and lacks some. In the table there are under 120,000 clones, more than 75% of which are singletons. Input material: peripheral blood. These receptors were obtained from a human donor in a cohort sampled during active COVID-19.

The rearrangement links TRBV14 to TRBJ2-1, with 8 bases fitting TRBD1. V shed 4 bases, J shed 4 bases, and the junction held 9 bases outside the gene matches. From germline, CDR1 is SGHDN and CDR2 FVKESK. This CDR3 is built from 16 residues. CDR3 loop: CASSPNGDRPYNEQFF. For the CDR3, the DNA is TGTGCCAGCAGCCCCAATGGGGACAGGCCTTACAATGAGCAGTTCTTC.

The J gene is TRBJ2-6, the V gene TRBV30, with no clear D. CDR3 length: 13 residues. V was cut by 4 bases and J by 4 bases, with 8 bases left in between. Germline V CDR1 and CDR2: GTSNPN, SVGIG (reference sequence). CDR3 sequence: CAWTSSGANVLTF. DNA of the CDR3: TGTGCCTGGACCTCTTCGGGGGCCAACGTCCTGACTTTC.

This chain joins TRBV29-1 and TRBJ2-5; D gene ambiguous. The germline V gene encodes CDR1 SQVTM and CDR2 ANQGSEA. The CDR3 runs to 13 residues. Trimming left V 3 bases short and J 2 bases short, with 10 bases between. CDR3 sequence: CSVDVIGQETQYF. In DNA form, the CDR3 reads TGCAGCGTTGATGTCATCGGTCAAGAGACCCAGTACTTC.

The chain is built from TRBV11-2 and TRBJ2-7; a weak D match, TRBD1 (6 bases). Germline CDR1 is SGHAT and CDR2 is FQNNGV. The length of the CDR3 is 11 residues. V was cut by 4 bases and J by 7 bases, with 8 bases left in between. The CDR3 nucleotides read TGTGCCAGCAGCTACGGACAGGAGCAGTACTTC. Translated, it gives CASSYGQEQYF.

The table lists this clone with a few counts. The J gene is TRBJ2-7, the V gene TRBV5-4; possible D gene TRBD2, 6 bases. The germline V gene encodes CDR1 SGHNT and CDR2 YYREEE (reference sequence). The length of the CDR3 is 15 residues. The ends were cut back, 4 bases at V and 3 bases at J, with 17 bases in the middle. The DNA for the CDR3 is TGTGCCAGCAGCCCGGGGAGGTCCGGGCTCTACGAGCAGTACTTC. Translated, it gives CASSPGRSGLYEQYF.